The sequence of this T cell receptor (beta chain) was determined in a study of cytomegalovirus exposure and HLA in healthy donors. The CDR3 has 15 residues. From germline, CDR1 is SGDLS and CDR2 YYNGEE. V lost 4 bases to trimming and J lost 8 bases; unmatched junction nucleotides: 11. PCR involved 60 Vbeta and 13 Jbeta primers. Method: immunoSEQ multiplex PCR; TCRdb's copy keeps in-frame clones and lacks some. The sample carries roughly 290,000 clones, 80% to 90% recorded once. The sample holds one count of this clone. This receptor was taken from a woman between 18 and 29 years old in good health and CMV-seronegative. The source material was PBMCs. This chain joins TRBV9 and TRBJ1-4; TRBD1 matches 7 bases. This CDR3 reads CASSSSTGPGEKLFF. CDR3 sequence (DNA): TGTGCCAGCAGCTCCTCGACAGGGCCGGGCGAAAAACTGTTTTTT.